Shown below are 20 T cell receptor beta chains from a single sample sequenced in a study of T cell repertoires in cytomegalovirus infection. TCRdb re-analysed the reads in MiXCR, keeping a single row per CDR3 protein. The table records around 630,000 distinct CDR3 sequences, roughly 24% of them present only once. Sequencing used CD8+ T cells from PBMCs. These receptors came from a human donor in good health (CMV status not recorded). Some clones in this sample may be carry-over from other donors' samples.

This clonotype was observed a few times. The chain has TRBV5-4 and TRBJ2-7; TRBD1 matches at 7 bases. Germline values: CDR1 SGHNT, CDR2 YYREEE (reference sequence). The CDR3 runs to 15 residues. After removal of 2 bases from V and 3 bases from J, the junction contained 8 bases not matched to a gene. The CDR3 loop reads CASSFGTENRYEQYV. In DNA, the CDR3 is TGTGCCAGCAGCTTTGGGACAGAAAATCGCTACGAGCAGTACGTC.

This clonotype was recorded a few times. V and J are TRBV5-6 and TRBJ1-1; D is undetermined. CDR3 length: 15 residues. Between the trimmed V and J ends, which lost 0 bases and 2 bases, there was a span of 11 bases. Germline CDR1 SGHDT, CDR2 YYEEEE. This chain's CDR3 is CASSLDWRGNTEAFF. The CDR3 DNA follows: TGTGCCAGCAGCTTGGATTGGAGAGGCAACACTGAAGCTTTCTTT.

The chain links TRBV28 to TRBJ2-1; D possibly corresponds to TRBD1 (6 bases). V was trimmed by 6 bases and J by 2 bases, leaving 17 bases between them. Germline V lookup: CDR1 MDHEN, CDR2 SYDVKM. This CDR3 spans 16 amino acids. Written as DNA, the CDR3 is TGTGCCAGCAGCCTAGGCCAGGGGTTTGCCTACAATGAGCAGTTCTTC. This encodes CASSLGQGFAYNEQFF.

The CDR3 nucleotides are TGCAGTGCTAGAGACAGACAGGGGACTTCCTACGAGCAGTACTTC. This sequence encodes CSARDRQGTSYEQYF. The rearrangement joins TRBV20-1 to TRBJ2-7; 8 nucleotides line up with TRBD1. V dropped 0 bases and J dropped 1; count of bases not matched to a gene: 5. CDR3 length: 15 residues. Germline CDR1 and CDR2: DFQATT and SNEGSKA (reference sequence).

This clonotype has ten or more counts. V gene TRBV7-2 combines with J gene TRBJ2-1; 8 bases agree with TRBD2. V shed 1 base and J 2 bases; nucleotides not matched to a gene: 1. CDR1 SGHTA and CDR2 FQGNSA come from the germline V gene. The CDR3 extends over 15 amino acids. CDR3 nucleotides: TGTGCCAGCAGCTTAGGCGGGGGGACCTACAATGAGCAGTTCTTC. Translating it yields CASSLGGGTYNEQFF.

Concerning this clonotype: A read error may explain this, as a much larger clone is one base away. The rearrangement joins TRBV7-3 to TRBJ1-1, with 7 nucleotides matching TRBD1. J was trimmed by 1 base and V by 7 bases; bases with no gene match: 3. The germline V gene has CDR1 SGHTA and CDR2 FQGTGA. CDR3 length: 13 residues. The CDR3 reads CASMRQGNTEAFF. The CDR3 DNA is TGTGCCAGCATGAGACAGGGGAACACTGAAGCTTTCTTT. Variable domain in full (rest from reference TRBV7-3 and TRBJ1-1): GAGVSQTPSNKVTEKGKYVELRCDPISGHTALYWYRQSLGQGPEFLIYFQGTGAADDSGLPNDRFFAVRPEGSVSTLKIQRTERGDSAVYLCASMRQGNTEAFFGQGTRLTVV.

This clonotype was observed a handful of times. The chain is built from TRBV28 and TRBJ2-3; the match to TRBD2 covers 8 bases. V lost 5 bases, J lost 3 bases, and 13 bases stayed unmatched. The CDR3 consists of 17 residues. Per germline, CDR1 MDHEN and CDR2 SYDVKM. The CDR3 DNA sequence: TGTGCCAGCAGTCCCCCCCCGGGGCGGGGGGAAACAGATACGCAGTATTTT. It translates to CASSPPPGRGETDTQYF.

This clonotype has ten or more counts. This chain links TRBV7-2 with TRBJ2-1, with D possibly matching TRBD1 (5 bases). The CDR3 has 13 residues. Trimming stripped 3 bases from V and 7 bases from J, with 10 bases between. CDR1 and CDR2 (germline): SGHTA, FQGNSA. CDR3 region: CASSFYRGNEQFF. The CDR3 DNA is TGTGCCAGCAGCTTTTATAGGGGTAATGAGCAGTTCTTC.

This clonotype was counted between two and nine times. The chain combines TRBV6-2 or TRBV6-3 with TRBJ1-6; no firm D call. Trimming took off 2 bases at V and 18 bases at J, with 14 bases between the two ends. Per germline, CDR1 MNHEY and CDR2 SVGEGT. The CDR3 sequence is 12 residues long. The CDR3 region has the DNA TGTGCCAGCAGTTACGGCTGGGATGGTCACCACTTT. Encoded protein: CASSYGWDGHHF.

This clonotype was observed a handful of times. The rearrangement uses TRBV7-3 and TRBJ2-1; 10 bases are shared with TRBD1. Trimming cost V 3 bases and J 9 bases; bases outside gene matches: 8. Germline CDR1 and CDR2: SGHTA and FQGTGA. The CDR3 sequence is 15 residues long. CDR3 sequence: CASSLTGGAVAEQFF. The CDR3 DNA sequence: TGTGCCAGCAGCTTGACAGGGGGCGCGGTAGCTGAGCAGTTCTTC.

Remarks on this clonotype: Relative to the germline gene, one junction end is altered; a read error may explain this. This chain uses TRBV7-2 with TRBJ2-2; possibly TRBD2 for D (5 bases). Looked up from germline, CDR1 is SGHTA and CDR2 is FQGNSA. The CDR3 runs 15 residues. DNA for the CDR3: TGTGCCAGCAGCTTAGGAATAACGAACTCCGGGGAGCCGTTTTTT. The encoded protein is CASSLGITNSGEPFF.

The chain carries TRBV19 and TRBJ1-3; the D gene is possibly TRBD1 (6 bases). V gave up 7 bases and J gave up 3 bases, with 13 bases separating them. The V gene's germline CDR1 is LNHDA and CDR2 SQIVND (reference sequence). The CDR3 sequence is 14 residues long. CDR3 region: CASNTGGFGNTIYF. The CDR3, as DNA: TGTGCCAGTAACACCGGGGGCTTTGGAAACACCATATATTTT.

The chain uses TRBV13 and TRBJ2-7; tentative D call: TRBD2 (6 bases). V shed 4 bases and J shed 3 bases, with 13 bases lying between them. Per the germline V gene, CDR1 is PRHDT and CDR2 is FYEKMQ (reference sequence). The CDR3 consists of 14 residues. CDR3 loop: CASSSGGSGYEQYF. For the CDR3, the DNA is TGTGCCAGCAGCTCCGGGGGTAGCGGCTACGAGCAGTACTTC.

This clonotype was counted ten times or more. The chain recombines TRBV7-2 with TRBJ2-7, with no clear D. Germline V gene data show CDR1 as SGHTA and CDR2 as FQGNSA. The CDR3 is 12 amino acids. V was trimmed by 8 bases and J by 4 bases, leaving 12 bases between them. CDR3 nucleotide sequence: TGTGCCAGCGCCGACTTGGAGTACGAGCAGTACTTC. Translating gives CASADLEYEQYF.

The chain combines TRBV12-3 or TRBV12-4 with TRBJ2-7; TRBD2 aligns across 10 bases. The CDR3 consists of 11 residues. The V segment lost 5 bases and the J segment 12 bases; nucleotides outside the gene matches: 4. The CDR3 sequence is CASSRGLATYF. DNA of the CDR3: TGTGCCAGCAGTCGGGGACTAGCGACGTACTTC.

The chain combines TRBV27 with TRBJ2-3; D possibly corresponds to TRBD1 (5 bases). The germline V and J ends were trimmed by 5 bases and 0 bases, with 18 bases remaining between them. Germline CDR1 is MNHEY and CDR2 is SMNVEV (reference sequence). This CDR3 comprises 17 residues. CDR3 bases: TGTGCCAGCAGTGCCCCCGCAGGGAAATCTAGCACAGATACGCAGTATTTT. Encoded protein: CASSAPAGKSSTDTQYF.

This clonotype was recorded a few times. The chain employs TRBV18 and TRBJ1-2, with 9 bases fitting TRBD1. With V trimmed by 1 base and J by 2 bases, 2 bases remained unmatched. This CDR3 is 15 amino acids long. Germline V gene lookup returns CDR1 KGHSH and CDR2 LQKENI. The CDR3 protein is CASSPLDRGNYGYTF. Here the CDR3 DNA reads TGTGCCAGCTCACCACTCGACAGGGGGAACTATGGCTACACCTTC.

The rearrangement links TRBV10-3 to TRBJ2-7; 7 bases are a match to TRBD2. CDR1 ENHRY and CDR2 SYGVKD come from the germline V gene. The CDR3 is 14 residues long. The ends lost 11 bases at V and 3 bases at J; junction bases unmatched: 13. In DNA form, the CDR3 reads TGTGCCGGGGGGGAGTACCTCGGGAACTACGAGCAGTACTTC. It translates to CAGGEYLGNYEQYF.

The sample holds a few counts of this clonotype. V is TRBV7-4 and J is TRBJ1-5; weak D call: TRBD1 (5 bases). The germline gives CDR1 SGHVT, CDR2 SQSDAQ. CDR3 length equals 17 residues. V gave up 2 bases and J gave up 0 bases, with 14 bases separating them. The CDR3 DNA is TGTGCCAGCAGCTTACACGGGGGGACGCATAGCAATCAGCCCCAGCATTTT. Translated: CASSLHGGTHSNQPQHF. The full variable domain, completed using reference TRBV7-4 and TRBJ1-5, is GAGVSQSPRYKVAKRGRDVALRCDSISGHVTLYWYRQTLGQGSEVLTYSQSDAQRDKSGRPSGRFSAERPERSVSTLKIQRTEQGDSAVYLCASSLHGGTHSNQPQHFGDGTRLSIL.

The chain carries TRBV4-1 and TRBJ2-5; TRBD1 might be the D (6 bases). The germline V gene encodes CDR1 MGHRA and CDR2 YSYEKL. Trimming took 1 base from V and 3 from J, leaving 6 bases between them. The CDR3 extends over 13 amino acids. The CDR3 region is CASSQGTEETQYF. CDR3 sequence (DNA): TGCGCCAGCAGCCAAGGGACAGAAGAGACCCAGTACTTC.